The sequence of this T cell receptor (beta chain) was determined in a study of regulatory T cells in long-lasting Graves disease. To make TCR beta libraries, researchers used iRepertoire HTBI primers and Arm-PCR of CDR3 regions. TCRdb called the multiplex PCR reads again in MiXCR, with one record for every CDR3 protein. This sample yields 700,000 or so distinct CDR3 sequences, of which 25% to 30% are seen a single time; 40% to 55% belongs to the top ten. This clonotype was observed many times. The germline V gene has CDR1 SNHLY and CDR2 FYNNEI. V shed 3 bases and J 3 bases; nucleotides not matched to a gene: 3. CDR3 size: 15 residues. Time point denoted: persistent/refractory GD, antithyroid drugs over 5 years with positive TRAb. PBMCs were the source of the RNA used for TCR sequencing. An endocrinology department in Xi'an, China, recruited the patients.

J is TRBJ1-5 and V is TRBV2, with 9 nucleotides matching TRBD1. The sequenced sample was peripheral blood mononuclear cells (PBMCs), obtained when the disease was refractory, from a patient treated with antithyroid drugs. This clonotype was sampled from a female donor with Graves disease. Here the CDR3 DNA reads TGTGCCAGCAGTGAGACAGGGGGTTACAATCAGCCCCAGCATTTT. It yields the protein CASSETGGYNQPQHF.